This passage covers 32 T cell receptor beta chains from one sample sequenced in a study of blood T cells in healthy people across ages. A second PCR of 7 to 11 cycles used a sample-barcoded 5' primer and a J-beta primer mix. One entry per CDR3 protein, called by TCRdb with MiXCR from the 5' RACE reads. Of about 680,000 distinct CDR3 sequences listed, 49% are singletons. The sequenced material came from blood. Receptors originate from a woman aged 55-75 years in good health.

The chain uses TRBV6-2 or TRBV6-3 and TRBJ2-7; unclear D gene. CDR1 is MNHEY, CDR2 SVGEGT, per germline. The ends were cut back, 5 bases at V and 3 bases at J, with 14 bases in the middle. The CDR3 spans 14 residues. In DNA form, the CDR3 reads TGTGCCAGCAGTCGACATACTTCTGGCTACGAGCAGTACTTC. Translation: CASSRHTSGYEQYF.

This clonotype was counted only a few times. The rearrangement joins TRBV27 to TRBJ2-7; 7 bases map to TRBD2. Germline values: CDR1 MNHEY, CDR2 SMNVEV (reference sequence). Losses at the gene ends were 2 bases for V and 0 bases for J; bases not matched to a gene: 4. The CDR3 loop spans 15 amino acids. The CDR3 nucleotides are TGTGCCAGCAGTTTACTAGCGGAAAGCTCCTACGAGCAGTACTTC. Translated, it gives CASSLLAESSYEQYF.

To note about this clonotype: At one end the junction does not follow the germline gene, possibly because of a read error. V is TRBV10-3 and J is TRBJ2-3; tentatively, D is TRBD1 or TRBD2 (5 bases each). The CDR3 totals 15 residues. Per the germline V gene, CDR1 is ENHRY and CDR2 is SYGVKD. The CDR3 loop is CANSESKGTPDTQYF. CDR3 coding DNA: TGTGCCAACAGTGAGTCGAAGGGGACCCCAGATACGCAGTATTTT.

This rearrangement joins TRBV14 to TRBJ1-1, with no clear D. The CDR3 has 14 residues. Germline V gene data show CDR1 as SGHDN and CDR2 as FVKESK. Trimming stripped 0 bases from V and 7 bases from J, with 12 bases between. CDR3 nucleotide sequence: TGTGCCAGCAGCCAAGATCTGGCGGGATGTGAAGCTTTCTTT. Protein: CASSQDLAGCEAFF.

The chain recombines TRBV20-1 with TRBJ2-1; 8 positions match TRBD1. This CDR3 region has 16 residues. J gave up 7 bases and V 3 bases, and 14 bases lay outside the gene matches. Germline lookup yields CDR1 DFQATT and CDR2 SNEGSKA (reference sequence). CDR3 sequence (DNA): TGCAGTGCTAGGGGTACCGGGACAGGACAACAAAATGAGCAGTTCTTC. Translating it yields CSARGTGTGQQNEQFF.

The chain has TRBV27 and TRBJ1-1; the D is unclear. Per germline, CDR1 MNHEY and CDR2 SMNVEV (reference sequence). Trimming left V 3 bases short and J 6 bases short, with 11 bases between. This CDR3 is built from 13 residues. CDR3 bases: TGTGCCAGCAGTTTGGTGGGTAGCCCTGAAGCTTTCTTT. Translating gives CASSLVGSPEAFF.

This chain joins TRBV7-2 and TRBJ2-1; 9 bases are shared with TRBD1. Germline V gene lookup returns CDR1 SGHTA and CDR2 FQGNSA. The CDR3 length is 14 residues. The V gene end was trimmed by 3 bases and the J gene end by 6 bases; junction bases not matched to a gene: 3. The DNA for the CDR3 is TGTGCCAGCAGCTTCAGGACAGGGGTCAATGAGCAGTTCTTC. This gives the protein CASSFRTGVNEQFF.

A remark on this clonotype: Its ends do not fully match the called genes, so a read error is possible. The chain uses TRBV12-3 or TRBV12-4 and TRBJ2-5; tentatively, D is TRBD2 (5 bases). The DNA end is a closer match to TRBJ2-7, so the J assignment may be wrong. The CDR3 has 11 amino acids. The CDR3 bases are TGTACCAGCAGCCGGGGCTACGAGCAGTACTTC. It translates to CTSSRGYEQYF.

Written as DNA, the CDR3 is TGTGCCAGCAAGGGAGGGAGGGCCAGGAATGAGCAGTTCTTC. Translating gives CASKGGRARNEQFF. The chain joins TRBV2 to TRBJ2-1, with 7 bases fitting TRBD2. The CDR3 contains 14 residues. The V and J ends lost 7 bases and 7 bases, in that order; junction bases with no gene match: 10. Germline V gene data show CDR1 as SNHLY and CDR2 as FYNNEI. Full variable domain (outside the CDR3, taken from reference TRBV2 and TRBJ2-1): EPEVTQTPSHQVTQMGQEVILRCVPISNHLYFYWYRQILGQKVEFLVSFYNNEISEKSEIFDDQFSVERPDGSNFTLKIRSTKLEDSAMYFCASKGGRARNEQFFGPGTRLTVL.

In regard to this clonotype: A much more abundant neighbour one base away suggests this may be a read error. CDR3 nucleotides: TGTGCCAGCAGCCCAACCCTTAGCGGGACGCAGTTCTTC. It is translated as CASSPTLSGTQFF. This chain connects TRBV5-6 to TRBJ2-1; TRBD2 agrees at 8 bases. Germline CDR1 is SGHDT and CDR2 is YYEEEE. This CDR3 region has 13 residues. Unmatched junction bases numbered 9, after V lost 4 bases and J lost 12 bases.

The chain has TRBV15 and TRBJ2-5; no clear D gene. V was trimmed by 0 bases and J by 4 bases, leaving 6 bases between them. There are 13 residues in the CDR3. Per the germline V gene, CDR1 is LNHNV and CDR2 is YYDKDF (reference sequence). In DNA form, the CDR3 reads TGTGCCACCAGCAGAGAGCCGAGAGAGACCCAGTACTTC. Encoded protein: CATSREPRETQYF. Drawing the rest from reference TRBV15 and TRBJ2-5, the complete variable domain is DAMVIQNPRYQVTQFGKPVTLSCSQTLNHNVMYWYQQKSSQAPKLLFHYYDKDFNNEADTPDNFQSRRPNTSFCFLDIRSPGLGDTAMYLCATSREPRETQYFGPGTRLLVL.

This clonotype was counted once. J is TRBJ2-1 and V is TRBV2; 10 bases are shared with TRBD2. CDR3 length equals 15 residues. Germline V gene lookup returns CDR1 SNHLY and CDR2 FYNNEI. J gave up 3 bases and V 6 bases, and 5 bases lay outside the gene matches. The CDR3 bases are TGTGCCAGCAGGTCACTAGCGGGGATCTACAATGAGCAGTTCTTC. This gives the protein CASRSLAGIYNEQFF.

The chain recombines TRBV24-1 with TRBJ2-5; 12 bases are a match to TRBD1. J gave up 4 bases and V 6 bases, and 11 bases lay outside the gene matches. This CDR3 comprises 17 residues. Germline-derived CDR1 and CDR2 are KGHDR and SFDVKD. This chain's CDR3 is CATSRPLGQGARETQYF. The CDR3 DNA sequence: TGTGCCACCAGTAGACCTCTGGGACAGGGGGCCAGAGAGACCCAGTACTTC.

The count of this clonotype is one. The genes are TRBV15 and TRBJ2-3, with 7 bases fitting TRBD2. Germline V gene sequence: CDR1 LNHNV, CDR2 YYDKDF (reference sequence). CDR3 size: 16 residues. V shed 0 bases and J 1 base; nucleotides not matched to a gene: 4. The CDR3 nucleotides read TGTGCCACCAGCAGAGATGAGCGGGGCGGCACAGATACGCAGTATTTT. This gives the protein CATSRDERGGTDTQYF.

The gene calls are TRBV30 and TRBJ2-7; possibly TRBD2 for D (5 bases). The V end was cut by 3 bases, the J end by 2 bases, with 11 bases between. CDR3 length: 13 amino acids. Germline assignment: CDR1 GTSNPN and CDR2 SVGIG (reference sequence). In DNA form, the CDR3 reads TGTGCCTGGAGCGGAGGCAGCACCTACGAGCAGTACTTC. This sequence encodes CAWSGGSTYEQYF. The complete variable domain, with remaining parts taken from reference TRBV30 and TRBJ2-7, reads SQTIHQWPATLVQPVGSPLSLECTVEGTSNPNLYWYRQAAGRGLQLLFYSVGIGQISSEVPQNLSASRPQDRQFILSSKKLLLSDSGFYLCAWSGGSTYEQYFGPGTRLTVT.

This clonotype has only a few counts. V and J are TRBV29-1 and TRBJ2-5, with D maybe TRBD2 (5 bases). Looked up from germline, CDR1 is SQVTM and CDR2 is ANQGSEA. Trimming removed 3 bases from V and 5 bases from J, with 13 bases in between. The CDR3 loop spans 13 amino acids. CDR3: CSVDLARSETQYF. CDR3 DNA: TGCAGCGTTGATTTAGCGCGGTCGGAGACCCAGTACTTC.

J is TRBJ2-3 and V is TRBV5-1; the match to TRBD2 covers 8 bases. Germline loops: CDR1 SGHRS, CDR2 YFSETQ. The V gene end was trimmed by 3 bases and the J gene end by 2 bases; junction bases not matched to a gene: 5. The CDR3 contains 15 residues. The CDR3: CASSSYSGITDTQYF. In DNA, the CDR3 is TGCGCCAGCAGCTCCTATAGCGGGATCACAGATACGCAGTATTTT.

This chain uses TRBV7-2 with TRBJ2-1; D not certain. Trimming left V 8 bases short and J 0 bases short, with 11 bases between. Looked up from germline, CDR1 is SGHTA and CDR2 is FQGNSA. The CDR3 loop spans 14 amino acids. The CDR3: CASVDFNSYNEQFF. CDR3 in DNA: TGTGCCAGCGTTGACTTCAACTCCTACAATGAGCAGTTCTTC.

The table lists this clonotype with a few counts. The chain has TRBV7-9 and TRBJ2-7; 10 nucleotides line up with TRBD2. Germline V gives CDR1 SEHNR, CDR2 FQNEAQ (reference sequence). The CDR3 length is 15 residues. Germline trimming cut 2 bases from V and 7 bases from J; bases unmatched to any gene: 8. The CDR3 protein is CASSLKLAGVGEQYF. The DNA of the CDR3 is TGTGCCAGCAGCTTAAAGCTAGCGGGAGTTGGGGAGCAGTACTTC.

The rearrangement joins TRBV7-9 to TRBJ1-4; D is unclear. Germline CDR1 SEHNR, CDR2 FQNEAQ (reference sequence). Trimming cost V 3 bases and J 8 bases, with 16 bases left between them. There are 15 residues in the CDR3. This chain's CDR3 is CASSFNSGVQEKLFF. CDR3 nucleotide sequence: TGTGCCAGCAGCTTCAACAGCGGCGTACAGGAAAAACTGTTTTTT.

The chain uses TRBV7-2 and TRBJ2-3; a possible D gene is TRBD1 (6 bases). V lost 1 base and J 0 bases, leaving 11 bases between the germline ends. Germline-derived CDR1 and CDR2 are SGHTA and FQGNSA. This CDR3 is 16 amino acids long. The CDR3 reads CASSLGVDRSTDTQYF. CDR3 sequence (DNA): TGTGCCAGCAGCTTAGGTGTGGACAGAAGCACAGATACGCAGTATTTT.

The chain combines TRBV4-2 with TRBJ2-5; 11 positions match TRBD2. The end of the DNA fits TRBJ2-7 better, so the J call may be wrong. This CDR3 has 15 amino acids. Per the germline V gene, CDR1 is LGHNA and CDR2 is YNFKEQ. The CDR3 DNA sequence: TGTGCCAGCAGCCAAGTAGCGGGAGGGTCATCCGAGCAGTACTTC. This translates into CASSQVAGGSSEQYF.

This sequence joins TRBV29-1 and TRBJ1-1; TRBD1 might be the D (5 bases). The CDR3 has 13 residues. V was clipped by 4 bases and J by 1 base, with 10 bases between them. Germline CDR1 and CDR2: SQVTM and ANQGSEA. DNA of the CDR3: TGCAGCGTTGCCCCCGGACAGAACACTGAAGCTTTCTTT. It is translated as CSVAPGQNTEAFF.

This clonotype appeared once. This chain links TRBV9 with TRBJ1-1, with no clear D. Germline lookup yields CDR1 SGDLS and CDR2 YYNGEE. The CDR3 is 15 amino acids. The germline V and J ends were trimmed by 0 bases and 0 bases, with 9 bases remaining between them. The CDR3 sequence is CASSVGGEMNTEAFF. CDR3 nucleotides: TGTGCCAGCAGCGTAGGGGGAGAAATGAACACTGAAGCTTTCTTT.

V is TRBV11-2 and J is TRBJ2-3, with a possible D match to TRBD2 (5 bases). The germline V gene encodes CDR1 SGHAT and CDR2 FQNNGV. V gave up 5 bases and J gave up 4 bases, with 22 bases separating them. The CDR3 extends over 17 amino acids. The CDR3 spells CASSLSQSRRWADTQYF. For the CDR3, the DNA is TGTGCCAGCAGCCTTAGCCAATCTAGGAGGTGGGCAGATACGCAGTATTTT.

As concerns this clonotype: Sequence at one end of the junction differs from germline and may be a read error. The V and J genes are TRBV5-1 and TRBJ2-5; D gene uncertain. The CDR3 is 14 residues long. Germline V gene data show CDR1 as SGHRS and CDR2 as YFSETQ. DNA of the CDR3: TGCGCCGGCAGCTTGCATACCGTGCCCTATGAGCAGTACTTC. Protein sequence: CAGSLHTVPYEQYF.

Concerning this clonotype: A read error may explain this, as a much larger clone is one base away. The chain joins TRBV20-1 to TRBJ2-6; possible D gene TRBD1, 6 bases. CDR3 length: 16 amino acids. The germline V and J ends were trimmed by 4 bases and 3 bases, with 16 bases remaining between them. Germline V gene sequence: CDR1 DFQATT, CDR2 SNEGSKA (reference sequence). As DNA, the CDR3 is TGCAGTGCTATTGCAGGGGCAGAGTTTGGGGCCAACGTCCTGACTTTC. Its translation: CSAIAGAEFGANVLTF.

CDR3 residues: CATSGGIEGMGETQYF. The CDR3 coding sequence is TGTGCCACCAGCGGAGGAATCGAAGGGATGGGGGAGACCCAGTACTTC. The V call is TRBV15, the J call TRBJ2-7, with D possibly being TRBD2 (5 bases). Matching the DNA end better, TRBJ2-5 makes the J call doubtful. Germline-derived CDR1 and CDR2 are LNHNV and YYDKDF (reference sequence). This CDR3 region has 16 residues.

CDR3 residues: CASTASGTSSGANVLTF. The CDR3 nucleotides read TGTGCCAGCACGGCCTCCGGGACTAGTTCTGGGGCCAACGTCCTGACTTTC. The rearrangement joins TRBV7-2 to TRBJ2-6; 8 bases agree with TRBD2. The V segment lost 7 bases and the J segment 1 base; nucleotides outside the gene matches: 9. CDR1 and CDR2 (germline): SGHTA, FQGNSA. The CDR3 is made up of 17 amino acids.

V and J are TRBV12-3 or TRBV12-4 and TRBJ1-1, with no clear D. With 5 bases removed from V and 1 base from J, the gap between germline ends came to 14 bases. The CDR3 sequence is 15 residues long. CDR3 amino acids: CASSPTHGKNTEAFF. DNA of the CDR3: TGTGCCAGCAGTCCAACACACGGGAAGAACACTGAAGCTTTCTTT.

The chain is built from TRBV20-1 and TRBJ2-3; 9 nucleotides align to TRBD2. The CDR3 loop spans 15 amino acids. J gave up 0 bases and V 4 bases, and 5 bases lay outside the gene matches. Germline assignment: CDR1 DFQATT and CDR2 SNEGSKA (reference sequence). Here the CDR3 DNA reads TGCAGTGCTACCCAGACTAGCGGAAGCACAGATACGCAGTATTTT. This codes for CSATQTSGSTDTQYF.

This clonotype was recorded a few times. This chain joins TRBV7-2 and TRBJ2-1, with 9 bases that match TRBD2. The V gene end was trimmed by 2 bases and the J gene end by 9 bases; junction bases not matched to a gene: 5. Germline V lookup: CDR1 SGHTA, CDR2 FQGNSA. This CDR3 has 14 residues. The CDR3 reads CASSLLAGEGEQFF. The CDR3 DNA follows: TGTGCCAGCAGCTTATTAGCGGGAGAAGGTGAGCAGTTCTTC.